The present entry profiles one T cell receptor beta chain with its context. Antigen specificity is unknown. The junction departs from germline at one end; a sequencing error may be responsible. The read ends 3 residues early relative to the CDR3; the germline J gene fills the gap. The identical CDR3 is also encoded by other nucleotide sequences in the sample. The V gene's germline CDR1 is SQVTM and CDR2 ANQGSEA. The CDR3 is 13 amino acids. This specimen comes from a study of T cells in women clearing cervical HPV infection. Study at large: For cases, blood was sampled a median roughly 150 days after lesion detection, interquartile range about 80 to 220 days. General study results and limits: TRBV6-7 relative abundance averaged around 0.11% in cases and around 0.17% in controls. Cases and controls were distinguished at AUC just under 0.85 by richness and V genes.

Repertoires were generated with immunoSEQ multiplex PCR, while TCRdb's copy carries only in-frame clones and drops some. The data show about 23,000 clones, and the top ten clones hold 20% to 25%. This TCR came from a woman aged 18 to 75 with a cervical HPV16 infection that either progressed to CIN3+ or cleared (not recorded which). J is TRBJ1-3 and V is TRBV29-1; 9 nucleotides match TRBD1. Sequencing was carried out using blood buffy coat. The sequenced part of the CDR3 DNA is TGCAGCGTTGATTGGGGACAGGGAAACACT. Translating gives CSVDWGQGNT. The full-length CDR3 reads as CSVDWGQGNTIYF.